This is a list of T cell receptor beta chains from one sample in a study of CD8+ T cells in alopecia areata. Clones were sequenced by immunoSEQ multiplex PCR, and TCRdb holds only the in-frame ones, with some missing. The data show more than 11,000 clones, 50% to 70% seen once. Sequencing used skin, obtained at week 0. The source is a human donor with alopecia areata. CDR3s leave out the opening cysteine and the closing phenylalanine or tryptophan.

v_gene	j_gene	CDR3aa
TRBV4-2	TRBJ2-1	ASSQDKGTSGGTKQF
TRBV28	TRBJ1-6	ASGRSYNSPLH
TRBV15	TRBJ2-5	ATSRDGRGPTPQETQY
TRBV5-4	TRBJ2-5	ASSRSTGGEETQY
TRBV7-9	TRBJ2-5	ASSSGHAQETQY
TRBV10-3	TRBJ2-7	AISESGTGAYEQY
TRBV28	TRBJ2-7	ASSLTTTFDTVGQY
TRBV9	TRBJ1-1	ASSVWGVGTEAF
TRBV6-6	TRBJ1-2	ASSYSGQGSNYGYT
TRBV16	TRBJ1-1	ASSPDRGLAF
TRBV5-4	TRBJ2-2	ASSTSGIQGTGELF
TRBV5-4	TRBJ2-3	ASRRGGTDTQY
TRBV27	TRBJ2-1	ASSRPGRLYNEQF
TRBV6-1	TRBJ1-4	ASRPSLQGEKLF
TRBV7-2	TRBJ2-3	ASSSNRERKLSSTDTQY
TRBV12-5	TRBJ1-5	ASGLAIGAGRQIGNQPQH
TRBV27	.	ASSLYSPGGLLYEQY
TRBV10-3	TRBJ2-7	AISRDSIYEQY
TRBV5-1	TRBJ2-2	ASSLEWKNTGELF
TRBV4-1	TRBJ1-1	ASSQVLGEGTEAF
TRBV27	TRBJ1-4	ASSPRPTLGVNEKLF
TRBV4-3	TRBJ1-1	ASSQGLGTMNTEAF
TRBV5-6	TRBJ1-2	ASSLVGRGYT
TRBV6-1	TRBJ2-7	ASTPRTYEQY
TRBV6-1	TRBJ1-3	ASSEVGNSGNTIY
TRBV9	TRBJ2-3	ASSVVFSATDTQY
TRBV5-1	TRBJ2-2	ASSAGTALANTGELF
TRBV6-1	TRBJ2-2	ASMEGTRIPGELF
TRBV6-1	TRBJ1-5	ASTPQGVTNQPQH
TRBV2	TRBJ2-7	ASSEALGPGVNEQY
TRBV4-2	TRBJ2-3	ASSPRLAGVTDTQY
TRBV6-1	TRBJ1-6	ASDTDRESSPLH
TRBV6-8	TRBJ2-1	ASTRNGNEQF
TRBV29-1	TRBJ1-2	SVLKGEGGYT
TRBV18	TRBJ2-7	ASSTWTGGYEQY
TRBV5-1	TRBJ2-1	ASSLLAGGSYNEQF
TRBV19	TRBJ1-1	ASSTRDSGTEAF
TRBV7-6	TRBJ2-5	ASSRLAPGRETQY